The clone carrying this TCR beta chain has a single count. Its specificity is unknown. Primers: 60 Vbeta forward and 13 Jbeta reverse. Profiling relied on immunoSEQ multiplex PCR, and the TCRdb table lists in-frame clones only, not all of them. This table has 65,000 to 85,000 clones, more than 60% appearing once. The CDR3 has 16 residues. V was pared by 5 bases and J by 0 bases, with 15 bases between. Germline CDR1 is LGHNT and CDR2 is FRNRAP. These data come from a study of cytomegalovirus exposure and HLA in healthy donors. The overall study: As released early, the data held some 85 million unique TCRs from HLA-typed donors.

Study results and limitations: A later analysis showed HLA-associated TCR beta chains outstripping equally common others in clonal expansion. While the bulk of TCR sequences proved rare, some public TCRs turned up in many donors. A later examination showed that TCR association rates differed by HLA locus, with DRB1 most and HLA-C fewest.

The rearrangement links TRBV12-5 to TRBJ2-3, with D possibly being TRBD2 (5 bases). Sequencing was carried out using PBMCs. The source is a man in his fifties or sixties in good health and CMV-seropositive. CDR3 nucleotide sequence: TGTGCTAGTGGTCCAGGACTGAGTGCAAGCACAGATACGCAGTATTTT. As protein: CASGPGLSASTDTQYF.